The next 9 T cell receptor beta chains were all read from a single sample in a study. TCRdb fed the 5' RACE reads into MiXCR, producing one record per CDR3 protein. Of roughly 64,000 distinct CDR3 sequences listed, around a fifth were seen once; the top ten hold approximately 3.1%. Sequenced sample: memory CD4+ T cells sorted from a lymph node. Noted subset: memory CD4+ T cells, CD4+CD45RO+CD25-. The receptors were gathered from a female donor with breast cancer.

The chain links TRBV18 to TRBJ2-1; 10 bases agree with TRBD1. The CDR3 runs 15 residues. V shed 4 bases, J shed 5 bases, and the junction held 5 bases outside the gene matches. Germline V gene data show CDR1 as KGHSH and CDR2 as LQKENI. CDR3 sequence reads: CASSRQGAVNNEQFF. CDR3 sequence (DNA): TGTGCCAGCTCACGACAGGGGGCGGTCAACAATGAGCAGTTCTTC.

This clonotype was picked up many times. DNA for the CDR3: TGTGCCAGCAGAACATATCTCCAAGAGACCCAGTACTTC. Amino acid sequence: CASRTYLQETQYF. The chain uses TRBV7-2 and TRBJ2-5; D is undetermined. This CDR3 comprises 13 residues. CDR1 is SGHTA, CDR2 FQGNSA, per germline. Trimming shortened V by 6 bases and J by 1 base, and 9 bases separated the two germline ends.

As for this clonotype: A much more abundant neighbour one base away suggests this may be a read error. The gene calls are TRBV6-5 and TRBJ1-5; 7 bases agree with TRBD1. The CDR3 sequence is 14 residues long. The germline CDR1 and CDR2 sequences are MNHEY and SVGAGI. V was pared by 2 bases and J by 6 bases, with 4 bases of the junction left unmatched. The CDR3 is CASSYDREGQPQHF. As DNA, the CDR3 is TGTGCCAGCAGTTACGACAGGGAAGGTCAGCCCCAGCATTTT.

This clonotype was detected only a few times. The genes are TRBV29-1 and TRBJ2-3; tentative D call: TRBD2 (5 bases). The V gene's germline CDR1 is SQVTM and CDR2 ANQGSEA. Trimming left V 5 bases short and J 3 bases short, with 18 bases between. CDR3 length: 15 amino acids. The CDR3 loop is CSVQRVGVGTDTQYF. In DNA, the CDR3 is TGCAGCGTTCAAAGGGTGGGAGTAGGAACAGATACGCAGTATTTT.

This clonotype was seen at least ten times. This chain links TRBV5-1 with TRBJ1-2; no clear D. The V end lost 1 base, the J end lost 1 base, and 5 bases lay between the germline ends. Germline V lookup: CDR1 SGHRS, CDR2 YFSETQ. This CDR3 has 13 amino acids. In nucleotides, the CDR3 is TGCGCCAGCAGCTTGAGCAGTAACTATGGCTACACCTTC. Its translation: CASSLSSNYGYTF.

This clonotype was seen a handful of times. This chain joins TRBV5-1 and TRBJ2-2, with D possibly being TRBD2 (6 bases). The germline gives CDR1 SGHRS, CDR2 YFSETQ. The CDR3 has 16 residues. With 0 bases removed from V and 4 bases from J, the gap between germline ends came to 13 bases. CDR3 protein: CASSLGGTTGTGELFF. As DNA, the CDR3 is TGCGCCAGCAGCTTGGGCGGGACGACTGGCACCGGGGAGCTGTTTTTT.

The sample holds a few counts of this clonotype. The CDR3, as DNA: TGCAGCGTTGAATTTTATGGGACAGGGGATGAAAAACTGTTTTTT. Protein product: CSVEFYGTGDEKLFF. The chain has TRBV29-1 and TRBJ1-4, with TRBD1 identical over 10 bases. CDR3 length: 15 residues. Germline values: CDR1 SQVTM, CDR2 ANQGSEA. V shed 2 bases, J shed 6 bases, and the junction held 6 bases outside the gene matches.

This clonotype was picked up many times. CDR3 residues: CASRPPPTSQGRYGYTF. In nucleotides, the CDR3 is TGTGCCAGCAGACCCCCACCGACTTCACAGGGGCGATATGGCTACACCTTC. This rearrangement joins TRBV7-9 to TRBJ1-2, with 7 nucleotides matching TRBD1. The CDR3 totals 17 residues. CDR1 and CDR2 (germline): SEHNR, FQNEAQ (reference sequence). The junction had 18 bases not matched to a gene; V was cut back by 6 bases and J by 5 bases. Using reference TRBV7-9 and TRBJ1-2 for the parts outside the CDR3, the full variable domain is DTGVSQNPRHKITKRGQNVTFRCDPISEHNRLYWYRQTLGQGPEFLTYFQNEAQLEKSRLLSDRFSAERPKGSFSTLEIQRTEQGDSAMYLCASRPPPTSQGRYGYTFGSGTRLTVV.

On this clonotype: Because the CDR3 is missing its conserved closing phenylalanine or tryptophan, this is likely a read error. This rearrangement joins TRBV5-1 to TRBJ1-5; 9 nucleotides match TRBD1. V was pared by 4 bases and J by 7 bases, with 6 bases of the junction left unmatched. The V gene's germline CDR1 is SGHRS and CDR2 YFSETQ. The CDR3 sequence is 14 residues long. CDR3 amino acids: CASSPGTGNQPQHS. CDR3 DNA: TGCGCCAGCAGCCCTGGGACAGGGAACCAGCCCCAGCATTCT.